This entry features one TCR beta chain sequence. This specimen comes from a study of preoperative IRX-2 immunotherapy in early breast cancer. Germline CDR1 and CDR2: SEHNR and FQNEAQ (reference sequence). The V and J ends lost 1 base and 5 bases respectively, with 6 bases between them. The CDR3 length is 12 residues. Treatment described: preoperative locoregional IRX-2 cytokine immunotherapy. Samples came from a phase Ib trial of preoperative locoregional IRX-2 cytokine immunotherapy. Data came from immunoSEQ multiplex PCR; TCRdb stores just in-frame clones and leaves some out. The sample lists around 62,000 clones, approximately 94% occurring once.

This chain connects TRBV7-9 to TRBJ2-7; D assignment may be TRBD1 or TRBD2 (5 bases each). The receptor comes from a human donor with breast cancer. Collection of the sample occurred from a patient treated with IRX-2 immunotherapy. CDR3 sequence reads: CASSLVGDEQYF. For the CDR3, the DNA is TGTGCCAGCAGCTTAGTGGGGGACGAGCAGTACTTC.